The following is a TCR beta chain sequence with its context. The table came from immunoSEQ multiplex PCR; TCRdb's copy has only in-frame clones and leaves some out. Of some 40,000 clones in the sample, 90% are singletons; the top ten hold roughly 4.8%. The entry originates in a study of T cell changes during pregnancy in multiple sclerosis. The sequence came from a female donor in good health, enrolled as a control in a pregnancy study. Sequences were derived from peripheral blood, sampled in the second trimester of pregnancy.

The CDR3 sequence is CASSPTGGADKNIQYF. The CDR3 DNA reads TGCGCCAGCAGCCCGACAGGGGGCGCGGACAAAAACATTCAGTACTTC. V gene TRBV5-1 combines with J gene TRBJ2-4; 10 bases map to TRBD1. CDR3 size: 16 residues. Trimming removed 4 bases from V and 3 bases from J; junction bases left unmatched: 7. CDR1 and CDR2 from the germline V gene are SGHRS and YFSETQ.